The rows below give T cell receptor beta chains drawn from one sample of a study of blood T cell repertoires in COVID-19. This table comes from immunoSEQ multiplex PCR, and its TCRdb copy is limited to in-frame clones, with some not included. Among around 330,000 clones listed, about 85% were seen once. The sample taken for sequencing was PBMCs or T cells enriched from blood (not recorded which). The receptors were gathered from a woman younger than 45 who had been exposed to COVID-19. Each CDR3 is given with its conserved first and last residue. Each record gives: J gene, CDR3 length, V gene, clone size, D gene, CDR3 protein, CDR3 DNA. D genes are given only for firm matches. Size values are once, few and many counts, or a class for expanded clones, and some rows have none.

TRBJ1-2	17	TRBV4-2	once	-	CASSQESQGVIPGGYTF	TGTGCCAGCAGCCAAGAGTCACAGGGTGTAATCCCCGGTGGCTACACCTTC
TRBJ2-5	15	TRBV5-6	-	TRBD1	CASSSSQGAWETQYF	TGTGCCAGCAGCTCCAGTCAGGGGGCGTGGGAGACCCAGTACTTC
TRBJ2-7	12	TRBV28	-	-	CASSLQGYEQYF	TGTGCCAGCAGTTTACAGGGGTACGAGCAGTACTTC
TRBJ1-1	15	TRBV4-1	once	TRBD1	CASSPNPGQGVEAFF	TGCGCCAGCAGCCCGAACCCAGGACAGGGCGTTGAAGCTTTCTTT
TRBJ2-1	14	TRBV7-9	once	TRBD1	CASSLADRVDEQFF	TGTGCCAGCAGCTTAGCGGACAGGGTCGATGAGCAGTTCTTC
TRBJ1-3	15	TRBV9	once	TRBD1	CASSVRGGGGNTIYF	TGTGCCAGCAGCGTAAGAGGGGGCGGAGGAAACACCATATATTTT
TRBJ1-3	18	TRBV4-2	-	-	CASSQDLIQGSTGNTIYF	TGTGCCAGCAGCCAAGATTTGATTCAGGGCTCTACTGGAAACACCATATATTTT
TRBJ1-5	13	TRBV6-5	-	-	CASSYDRIQPQHF	TGTGCCAGCAGTTACGACAGGATTCAGCCCCAGCATTTT
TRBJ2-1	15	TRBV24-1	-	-	CATSVAGSSYNEQFF	TGTGCCACCAGTGTTGCGGGGAGCTCCTACAATGAGCAGTTCTTC
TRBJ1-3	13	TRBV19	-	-	CASSRTTGNTIYF	TGTGCCAGTAGTAGGACAACCGGAAACACCATATATTTT
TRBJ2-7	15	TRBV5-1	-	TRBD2	CASSRTSAGSYEQYF	TGCGCCAGCAGCCGGACTAGCGCGGGGTCCTACGAGCAGTACTTC
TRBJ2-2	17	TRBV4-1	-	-	CASSRFGTLMNTGELFF	TGCGCCAGCAGCCGGTTCGGGACTCTCATGAACACCGGGGAGCTGTTTTTT
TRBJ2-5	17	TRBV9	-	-	CASSVDITGGFQETQYF	TGTGCCAGCAGCGTAGACATAACTGGGGGCTTCCAAGAGACCCAGTACTTC
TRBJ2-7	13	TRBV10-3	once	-	CAIGAGTDYEQYF	TGTGCCATTGGAGCCGGGACTGACTACGAGCAGTACTTC
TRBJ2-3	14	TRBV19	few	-	CASSPPVSTDTQYF	TGTGCCAGTAGTCCCCCCGTGTCCACAGATACGCAGTATTTT
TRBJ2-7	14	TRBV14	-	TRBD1	CASSYMTGNYEQYF	TGTGCCAGCAGCTATATGACAGGGAACTACGAGCAGTACTTC
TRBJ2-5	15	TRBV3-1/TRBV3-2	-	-	CASSPWGGAVETQYF	TGTGCCAGCAGCCCGTGGGGGGGCGCGGTGGAGACCCAGTACTTC
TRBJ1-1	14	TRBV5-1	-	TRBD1	CASSSDRVTTEAFF	TGCGCCAGCAGCTCAGACAGGGTGACCACTGAAGCTTTCTTT
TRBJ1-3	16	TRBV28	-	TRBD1	CASRTGTASSGNTIYF	TGTGCCAGCAGAACCGGGACAGCGTCCTCTGGAAACACCATATATTTT
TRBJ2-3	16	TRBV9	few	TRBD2	CASSAGTSGGAYTQYF	TGTGCCAGCAGCGCCGGGACTAGCGGGGGGGCTTATACGCAGTATTTT
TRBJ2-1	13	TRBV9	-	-	CASSVVSSNEQFF	TGTGCCAGCAGCGTAGTTAGCTCCAATGAGCAGTTCTTC
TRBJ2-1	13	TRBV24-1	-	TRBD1	CATMKGQGIEQFF	TGTGCCACCATGAAAGGACAGGGTATTGAGCAGTTCTTC
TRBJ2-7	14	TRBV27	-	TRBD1	CASRLQGRGYEQYF	TGTGCCAGCAGATTACAGGGGAGAGGCTACGAGCAGTACTTC
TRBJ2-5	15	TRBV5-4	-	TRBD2	CASSSSGRVRGTQYF	TGTGCCAGCAGCTCTAGCGGGAGGGTACGGGGGACCCAGTACTTC
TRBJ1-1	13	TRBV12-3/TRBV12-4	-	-	CASLRQLNTEAFF	TGTGCCAGCCTAAGACAGCTGAACACTGAAGCTTTCTTT
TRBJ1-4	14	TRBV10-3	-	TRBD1	CAISGTGTNEKLFF	TGTGCCATCAGCGGGACAGGGACTAATGAAAAACTGTTTTTT
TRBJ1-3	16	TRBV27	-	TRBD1	CASSPLRDRVGNTIYF	TGTGCCAGCAGTCCGCTCCGGGACAGGGTTGGAAACACCATATATTTT
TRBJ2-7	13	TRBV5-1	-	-	CASSLGGTYEQYF	TGCGCCAGCAGCTTGGGGGGCACCTACGAGCAGTACTTC
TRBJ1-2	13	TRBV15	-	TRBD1	CATSSDRDYGYTF	TGTGCCACCAGCAGCGACAGGGATTATGGCTACACCTTC
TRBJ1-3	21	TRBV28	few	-	CASSLYLRQATPKLSGNTIYF	TGTGCCAGCAGTTTATATTTGAGACAGGCCACCCCCAAACTCTCTGGAAACACCATATATTTT
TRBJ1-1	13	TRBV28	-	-	CASSLSGNTEAFF	TGTGCCAGCAGTTTATCCGGGAACACTGAAGCTTTCTTT
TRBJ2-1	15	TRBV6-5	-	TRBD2	CASSYVAGGYNEQFF	TGTGCCAGCAGTTACGTAGCGGGGGGATACAATGAGCAGTTCTTC
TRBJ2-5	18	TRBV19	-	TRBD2	CASSIRTSGSYLTETQYF	TGTGCCAGTAGTATTCGGACTAGCGGGAGTTACTTAACAGAGACCCAGTACTTC
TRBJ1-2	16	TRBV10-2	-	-	CASSESRAGFNYGYTF	TGCGCCAGCAGTGAGTCGAGGGCCGGGTTCAACTATGGCTACACCTTC
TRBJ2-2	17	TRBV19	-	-	CASSNPSGGLRAGELFF	-
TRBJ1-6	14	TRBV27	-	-	CASLKQGGNSPLHF	TGTGCCAGCTTAAAACAGGGTGGCAATTCACCCCTCCACTTT
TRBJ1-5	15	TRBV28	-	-	CASRFQGYSNQPQHF	TGTGCCAGCAGATTTCAGGGCTATAGCAATCAGCCCCAGCATTTT
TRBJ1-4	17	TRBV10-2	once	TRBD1	CASSDPSSTGVGEKLFF	TGCGCCAGCAGCGACCCTTCCTCGACAGGGGTGGGGGAAAAACTGTTTTTT
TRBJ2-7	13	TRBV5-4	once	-	CASSWNSGGEQYF	TGTGCCAGCAGTTGGAACAGCGGAGGCGAGCAGTACTTC
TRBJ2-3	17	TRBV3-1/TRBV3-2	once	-	CASSLHRQTRSSDTQYF	TGTGCCAGCAGCCTGCACAGGCAGACTAGATCGTCAGATACGCAGTATTTT
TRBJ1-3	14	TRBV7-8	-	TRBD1	CASSGQVTGNTIYF	TGTGCCAGCAGCGGACAGGTGACTGGAAACACCATATATTTT
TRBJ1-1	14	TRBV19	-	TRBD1	CASTAFQGVTEAFF	TGTGCCAGTACCGCGTTCCAGGGGGTCACTGAAGCTTTCTTT
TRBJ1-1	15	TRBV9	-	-	CASSVGGCMNTEAFF	TGTGCCAGCAGCGTAGGAGGATGCATGAACACTGAAGCTTTCTTT
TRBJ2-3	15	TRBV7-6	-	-	CASSLELAITDTQYF	TGTGCCAGCAGCTTAGAGCTAGCTATCACAGATACGCAGTATTTT
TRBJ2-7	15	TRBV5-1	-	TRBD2	CASSSGLAGGNEQYF	TGCGCCAGCAGCTCGGGACTAGCGGGAGGGAACGAGCAGTACTTC
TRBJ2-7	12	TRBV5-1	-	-	CASGLTTYEQYF	TGCGCCAGCGGCCTTACCACCTACGAGCAGTACTTC
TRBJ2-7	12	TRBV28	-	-	CASSFQVYEQYF	TGTGCCAGCAGTTTCCAGGTCTACGAGCAGTACTTC
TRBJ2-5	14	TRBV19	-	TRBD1	CASSIRQGVGTQYF	TGTGCCAGTAGTATTAGACAGGGGGTTGGGACCCAGTACTTC